There are a few counts of the clone carrying this T cell receptor (beta chain). Germline assignment: CDR1 SGHVS and CDR2 FNYEAQ. Trimming removed 0 bases at V and 4 bases at J, with 11 bases between. CDR3 length equals 15 residues. Donors sampled were nominally healthy, though unrecorded immune exposures were likely. The sample comes from a study of cytomegalovirus exposure and HLA in healthy donors. Vbeta (60) and Jbeta (13) primers were used in the PCR. Per the original data handling: Later work found 80 million to 85 million unique TCR beta chains, with roughly 11 million shared. Some clones are missing from TCRdb's copy, which holds only in-frame ones; the method was immunoSEQ multiplex PCR. The V and J calls and clone size come from that table; D and trimming were worked out from the DNA. The sample gives approximately 120,000 clones, 60% to 85% of which show up once; 1.9% is in the top ten.

The chain joins TRBV7-6 to TRBJ2-3, with D possibly matching TRBD2 (6 bases). This sequence was found in a man aged 45-65 years in good health and CMV-seronegative. Sequenced material: PBMCs. CDR3 nucleotide sequence: TGTGCCAGCAGCTTAGCCGGGACTTCGTCAGATACGCAGTATTTT. Its translation is CASSLAGTSSDTQYF.